This paragraph reports one TCR beta chain. In the authors' workflow: Estimated nucleated cell counts came from reference gene primer amplification. Using immunoSEQ multiplex PCR, the repertoire was profiled, and TCRdb retains in-frame clones only, with some absent. From that table come the V and J calls and clone size; the DNA was used to work out D and trimming. The sample lists some 270,000 clones, roughly nine tenths occurring once. The record originates from a study of blood T cell repertoires in COVID-19. At the level of the study: The origin of the acute and convalescent COVID-19 samples was the United States, Italy and Spain. Sample material is recorded as cDNA or gDNA derived from T cells, B-cell-depleted T cells, or PBMCs.

CDR1 and CDR2 from the germline V gene are SGDLS and YYNGEE. With 2 bases removed from V and 6 bases from J, the gap between germline ends came to 9 bases. This CDR3 has 13 residues. The sequenced sample consisted of peripheral blood. The chain joins TRBV9 to TRBJ2-1; possible D gene TRBD1, 5 bases. This clonotype was sampled from a middle-aged man with acute or convalescent COVID-19. The CDR3 is CASSVGRANEQFF. The CDR3 DNA reads TGTGCCAGCAGCGTCGGCAGGGCCAATGAGCAGTTCTTC.